This T cell receptor (beta chain) derives from a study of cytomegalovirus exposure and HLA in healthy donors (dated by TCRdb to 2016 to 2017). About the study as a whole: An earlier analysis of 587 of the donors reported 276 Gb of sequence data and 100 million to 130 million unique TCR beta sequences from around 200 million T cells. On average, roughly 240,000 unique TCR beta nucleotide sequences were sequenced per donor among roughly 430 genotyped donors of the cohort, with 15% to 20% of those sequences being non-productive. An earlier analysis of approximately 630 of the donors applied high-throughput TCR beta sequencing to assess whether each TCR beta V gene segment acted as functional or pseudogenic. A few DR-DQ haplotypes were handled as single units for association and clustering because linkage in the cohort was strong. In a later analysis, previously published TCR beta repertoires from about 640 donors were re-analyzed and high-resolution HLA genotyping was added so that TCR occurrence patterns could be studied. The later analysis used no new phenotypic data to find candidate immune exposures, relying instead on TCR beta sequences and their occurrence across donors. Typing coverage differed by locus: A, B, C, DRB1 and DQB1 were typed in about 629-640 donors, DQA1 in about 560, DPA1 in 600 to 610, and DPB1 in approximately 450. In addition to the first cohort of 666 subjects, a separate validation cohort of 130 or so different subjects was used. Roughly 320 gigabases of sequencing data and about 92 million unique TCR sequences made up an early release that covered roughly 670 HLA-typed donors. Donor age, sex, ethnicity and CMV serostatus were compiled alongside the repertoire data. Both class I and class II loci were covered by HLA typing, at four-digit resolution. Of the roughly 400 genotyped donors, approximately 83% fell in the genetic ancestry cluster associated with self-reported Caucasian donors. A later genetic analysis used genome-wide SNP genotypes for about 60% of the roughly 700 donors, treating that subset as a discovery cohort. The aim of the study was to test whether cataloging public T cell receptors could identify signatures of past pathogen exposure. Every discovery cohort repertoire had been produced on one sequencing platform. The study profiled the T cell repertoires of about 720 subjects by immunosequencing and related them to cytomegalovirus serostatus. To predict cytomegalovirus infection status, the study combined high-throughput TCR immunosequencing, statistical association of individual TCRs with disease status, and machine learning.

The cohort comprised under 700 healthy bone marrow donors. All cohort members were sampled while nominally healthy, although unrecorded immune exposures were likely present. The donor was CMV seronegative and belonged to the group of 352 seronegative cohort members. Every donor gave a peripheral blood sample, and the peripheral blood mononuclear cells from that sample were used for TCR beta sequencing. Genomic DNA was extracted from the blood cell samples with the Qiagen DNeasy Blood Extraction Kit. The method behind the library was the immunoSEQ multiplex PCR assay. For the multiplex PCR, a mixture combining 60 forward primers for TCR Vbeta segments and 13 reverse primers for TCR Jbeta segments was used. A multiplex PCR assay on genomic DNA amplified the CDR3 region of rearranged TCR beta genes. Amplified TCR beta libraries were sequenced as 87-base-pair reads on the Illumina HiSeq System. The authors' analysis ran thus. In a later analysis, tens of millions of unique TCR beta chains were counted across the approximately 670 repertoires, and around 11 million of these chains were shared by at least two donors. Raw reads were error-corrected and collapsed into unique sequences by a nearest-neighbor algorithm in which closely related sequences were merged to remove PCR and sequencing errors. To assign V, D and J gene segments, CDR3 sequences were aligned to IMGT reference sequences. For a sequence to be retained, a match of at least six nucleotides to both a V gene segment and a J gene segment was required. A rearrangement was called productive if the CDR3 had no stop codons and remained in frame with V and J, and every other rearrangement was called non-productive. Following IMGT convention, CDR3 was defined as the stretch from the second conserved V-encoded cysteine to the conserved J-encoded phenylalanine. In an earlier analysis of 587 of the donors, sequences lacking an unambiguous match to a single V gene segment were excluded. An earlier analysis of 587 of the donors classified V segments as functional when productive rearrangements were above 56.7% and as segregating when the standard deviation between donors was above 5%. To diagnose cytomegalovirus status from the catalog of TCR beta chain sequences, a statistical classification framework was built. V and J gene assignment, in a later analysis, came from comparing TCR nucleotide sequences with IMGT/GENE-DB human TR gene sequences. The TCRdist pipeline was used in a later analysis to assign CDR3 sequences and most-parsimonious VDJ recombination scenarios. A later analysis defined each TCR beta chain by its CDR3 amino acid sequence plus V-gene family, and excluded reads lacking a unique V-gene family. As a way to deal with suspected cross-contamination and a sequencing artifact, a later analysis dropped roughly 600 nucleotide sequences that were highly shared and had low generation probability. In a later analysis, a clonal expansion index was calculated for each public chain from normalized within-repertoire ranks of inferred template counts. In a later analysis, generation probabilities were computed with a VDJ recombination model fitted to out-of-frame rearrangements, and the resulting probabilities were checked against IGoR. A later analysis scored TCR-TCR, TCR-HLA and TCR-CMV co-occurrence with hypergeometric tests, applying a repertoire-size bias correction to TCR pairs. To estimate false discovery rates, a later analysis permuted the HLA or CMV assignments 20 times. In a later analysis, co-occurring TCRs were grouped using DBSCAN, with TCRdist sequence similarity added in when clustering inside HLA-allele-positive subsets. For co-occurrence clustering, repertoires with fewer than 30,000 or more than 120,000 public chains were excluded, along with roughly 5 repertoires with anomalous nucleotide sharing. TCRdb re-hosts the immuneACCESS table, in-frame sequences only. Its copies lack some clones; in the studies checked, an unresolved V gene accounts for under half of them, and the cause for the rest is not known. V, J and clone size reflect that table, while D and trimming were determined from the DNA. This sample comprises roughly 100,000 clones, more than 65% of them detected only once. The top ten hold 2.5% to 3.5% of the sample.

CDR1 and CDR2 were assigned from the germline V gene as KGHSH and LQKENI. V and J are truncated by 5 bases and 10 bases respectively, leaving an intervening sequence of 12 bases. Its CDR3 holds 12 amino acids, cysteine through phenylalanine. The kept DNA is CDR3 alone, 36 bases in frame from the first base. Of note for this clone: There is no known antigen for this receptor. No base quality values were provided; no much bigger clone lies one nucleotide off.

What the work shows at the level of the full study, not this receptor alone: Linkage disequilibrium might explain the correlated functional status among segregating V segments, but an unknown experimental factor could not be excluded. Because HLA typing was unavailable for some donors at each locus, only the typed subset was used in association tests. Because counts were too low, fewer than 20 rarely observed V segments, including chromosome 9 orphons, were excluded from the earlier analysis of about 500 of the donors. Presence/absence analyses assumed roughly uniform sequencing depth across donors, an assumption that may not hold. The study gave a list of some 150 TCR beta chains associated with cytomegalovirus. A later analysis associated 16,951 TCR beta sequences with specific HLA alleles at a false discovery rate of 0.05. The 87-base-pair reads could not distinguish some IMGT-functional V segments, including TRBV6-2 and TRBV6-3, so those segments were excluded. Strong co-occurrence of HLA alleles, especially DR and DQ, made assigning TCR associations to individual alleles difficult. The only immune exposure information available for the cohort was CMV serostatus. In a later analysis, TCR association rates were found to vary across HLA loci, with the most associated TCRs seen for DRB1 alleles and the fewest for HLA-C alleles. This cohort had only TCR beta chains sequenced, and the lack of alpha or paired-chain data limited which features could be detected. The authors suggested that the approach could potentially be generalized to other disease states and immunological phenotypes. Across donors, most TCR sequences were observed very rarely, whereas some public TCRs were present in many individuals. In vitro tests confirmed that a few of the cytomegalovirus-associated TCR beta chains recognize cytomegalovirus antigens. Broadly in line with IMGT annotations, most TCR beta V segments showed up in productive rearrangements about 87% or about 30% of the time in an earlier analysis of under 700 of the donors. A further reported finding was that TCR beta sequences accurately predicted the HLA-A and HLA-B alleles for most subjects in the first cohort. Cytomegalovirus status was reported to be diagnosed by the classifier with high specificity and sensitivity in both the original and validation cohorts. In a later analysis, HLA-associated TCR beta chains showed more clonal expansion and lower generation probabilities than non-associated chains that were equally common. In a later genetic analysis, a missense DCLRE1C variant was associated with V-gene and J-gene trimming of TCR beta chains, and the association was replicated in an independent cohort. Most CMV-associated TCR beta chains appeared to be HLA-restricted in a later analysis, and the HLA associations seemed to be driven largely by CMV exposure. A later analysis reported that several top co-occurrence clusters appeared linked to parvovirus B19, influenza, CMV and Epstein-Barr virus. Compared with the approximately 710-donor mean, donors in an Asian-associated ancestry cluster had fewer N-insertions in productive TCRs, according to a later genetic analysis. A cluster of highly shared sequence variants was judged likely to represent a technical artifact of the sequencing pipeline.

The chain was built from TRBV18 and TRBJ2-4; matching of 7 bases hints at TRBD1 as the D gene. The sequenced material came from PBMCs. The source of this sequence is a man aged 25 to 40 in good health and CMV-seronegative. At the DNA level, the sequence is TGTGCCAGCTCATCAGGGGGGATTATTCAGTACTTC. Translated, it gives CASSSGGIIQYF.